This T cell receptor (beta chain) was captured by sequencing in a study of blood T cell repertoires in COVID-19. Method: immunoSEQ multiplex PCR; TCRdb's copy keeps in-frame clones and lacks some. The repertoire holds 250,000 to 300,000 clones, with approximately 91% as singletons. V was clipped by 6 bases and J by 5 bases, with 14 bases between them. In germline, CDR1 is MNHEY, CDR2 SMNVEV (reference sequence). The length of the CDR3 is 14 residues. V gene TRBV27 combines with J gene TRBJ2-1; maybe TRBD1 (6 bases). This clonotype was sampled from a man aged 50 to 60 with acute or convalescent COVID-19. The sequencing sample was made of peripheral blood. DNA for the CDR3: TGTGCCAGCAGCTTAACCAGGGGCGACAATGAGCAGTTCTTC. Protein: CASSLTRGDNEQFF.